This record looks at one T cell receptor beta chain sequence and its context. Its matching antigen is unknown. Profiling relied on immunoSEQ multiplex PCR, and the TCRdb table lists in-frame clones only, not all of them. The sample holds about 41,000 clones, 90% to 95% seen once. The length of the CDR3 is 17 residues. Per the germline V gene, CDR1 is LGHNT and CDR2 is FRNRAP. V was clipped by 1 base and J by 6 bases, with 22 bases between them. The data derive from a study of graft-versus-host responses after intestinal transplantation. Study summary: Recipients were given multivisceral, liver-intestinal, or isolated intestinal transplants. Every one of the recipients received anti-thymocyte globulin induction and afterwards took tacrolimus and steroids for roughly three years. Study-wide points: The marrow of recipients harbored GvH clones, and ileum or blood showed some of them first. Individuals carrying graft-donor T cell macrochimerism showed high graft-versus-host to host-versus-graft clonal ratios in allografts.

This clonotype was sampled from a human donor who was the organ donor for an intestinal transplant. The material sequenced was unstimulated CD8+ T cells sorted from spleen or lymph node cells, taken before transplant. The genes are TRBV12-5 and TRBJ2-7, with D perhaps given as TRBD1 or TRBD2 (6 bases each). This chain's CDR3 is CASGLDPLRVEGGEQYF. The CDR3 nucleotides read TGTGCTAGTGGTTTGGACCCCCTTAGGGTCGAGGGGGGCGAGCAGTACTTC.